Listed below are T cell receptor beta chains from one sample, sequenced in a study of blood T cell repertoires in COVID-19. Clones were read by immunoSEQ multiplex PCR, and TCRdb kept only the in-frame ones, dropping some. The data contain about 270,000 clones, roughly 86% of them seen just once; the ten biggest clones take up approximately 9.7%. Sequencing used peripheral blood. These receptors all stem from a middle-aged man with active or convalescent COVID-19. Each CDR3 is given with its conserved first and last residue. The D gene is left open where the match is weak. Expanded clones are given a class, and other clones once, few, many or no size at all.

d_gene	v_gene	j_gene	abundance	CDR3aa	CDR3nt
-	TRBV5-1	TRBJ2-5	-	CASSLVQQETQYF	TGCGCCAGCAGCTTGGTCCAGCAAGAGACCCAGTACTTC
TRBD2	TRBV24-1	TRBJ2-1	-	CATSDLGGSGYNEQFF	TGTGCCACCAGTGATTTGGGCGGGAGCGGTTACAATGAGCAGTTCTTC
TRBD1	TRBV6-2/TRBV6-3	TRBJ1-3	-	CASSRDRGTYTIYF	TGTGCCAGCAGTAGAGACAGGGGAACATACACCATATATTTT
TRBD2	TRBV24-1	TRBJ2-3	-	CATRAGGLLDTQYF	TGTGCCACGCGGGCGGGGGGTCTCCTGGATACGCAGTATTTT
-	TRBV3-1/TRBV3-2	TRBJ2-7	-	CASSQGPSASYEQYF	TGTGCCAGCAGCCAAGGCCCCAGCGCCTCCTACGAGCAGTACTTC
-	TRBV4-1	TRBJ2-1	-	CASSQTGNPEQFF	TGCGCCAGCAGCCAGACCGGGAACCCTGAGCAGTTCTTC
TRBD1	TRBV13	TRBJ1-2	-	CASRSTGGTNYGYTF	TGTGCCAGCAGATCAACAGGGGGTACGAACTATGGCTACACCTTC
-	TRBV2	TRBJ2-7	-	CASSENSNRYEQYF	TGTGCCAGCAGTGAGAACAGTAACCGTTACGAGCAGTACTTC
TRBD2	TRBV28	TRBJ2-3	-	CASSSAAGRNTQYF	TGTGCCAGCAGTTCGGCAGCGGGACGAAATACGCAGTATTTT
-	TRBV3-1/TRBV3-2	TRBJ2-1	-	CASSQVPQFNEQFF	TGTGCCAGCAGCCAAGTTCCACAGTTTAATGAGCAGTTCTTC
-	TRBV19	TRBJ1-2	-	CASSQTYGYTF	TGTGCCAGCTCACAGACCTATGGCTACACCTTC
-	TRBV30	TRBJ2-2	once	CAWSGLGGGDTGELFF	TGTGCCTGGAGTGGTCTGGGGGGAGGAGACACCGGGGAGCTGTTTTTT
-	TRBV27	TRBJ1-2	-	CASRPGGKYGYTF	TGTGCCAGCAGACCCGGGGGAAAGTATGGCTACACCTTC
TRBD2	TRBV3-1/TRBV3-2	TRBJ2-1	-	CASSPPGLAGYNEQFF	TGTGCCAGCAGCCCACCGGGACTAGCGGGGTACAATGAGCAGTTCTTC
-	TRBV10-1	TRBJ1-1	-	CASRVTVNTEAFF	TGCGCCAGCAGGGTGACAGTGAACACTGAAGCTTTCTTT
TRBD1	TRBV5-6	TRBJ1-5	-	CASSSLSVRGWNQPQHF	TGTGCCAGCAGCTCCTTGAGCGTCAGGGGGTGGAATCAGCCCCAGCATTTT
-	TRBV15	TRBJ2-1	-	CATSRELGGGNEQFF	TGTGCCACCAGCAGAGAATTGGGAGGGGGAAATGAGCAGTTCTTC
-	TRBV12-2	TRBJ2-5	-	CASRFLSPPQGLVETQYF	TGTGCAAGTCGCTTTCTATCCCCACCCCAGGGGCTAGTCGAGACCCAGTACTTC
TRBD1	TRBV4-1	TRBJ1-1	-	CASRPDRESAVFTEAFF	TGCGCCAGCAGACCCGACAGGGAATCGGCGGTGTTCACTGAAGCTTTCTTT
-	TRBV4-1	TRBJ2-7	-	CASSSRDTYEQYF	TGCGCCAGCAGCAGCCGGGACACATACGAGCAGTACTTC
TRBD2	TRBV6-5	TRBJ2-3	once	CASRRTSADTQYF	TGTGCCAGCAGACGGACTAGCGCAGATACGCAGTATTTT
-	TRBV19	TRBJ2-7	-	CAAEGQCSYEQYF	TGTGCCGCCGAGGGCCAGTGCTCCTACGAGCAGTACTTC
TRBD1	TRBV6-5	TRBJ1-6	-	CASSRQGGNSPLHF	TGTGCCAGCAGCCGACAGGGTGGTAATTCACCCCTCCACTTT
-	TRBV27	TRBJ1-2	once	CASSLLGGTNYGYTF	TGTGCCAGCAGTTTATTGGGGGGGACTAACTATGGCTACACCTTC
-	TRBV7-3	TRBJ2-2	-	CASSTKRAGELFF	TGTGCCAGCAGCACCAAGAGGGCCGGGGAGCTGTTTTTT
-	TRBV4-1	TRBJ1-6	-	CASSRDTTRTVPNSPLHF	TGCGCCAGCAGCCGAGATACGACCAGGACAGTCCCTAATTCACCCCTCCACTTT
TRBD2	TRBV27	TRBJ2-2	-	CASTRAGGTGELFF	TGTGCCAGCACCCGAGCGGGGGGTACCGGGGAGCTGTTTTTT
-	TRBV30	TRBJ1-2	few	CAWAFRNYGYTF	TGTGCCTGGGCCTTTCGGAACTATGGCTACACCTTC
TRBD1	TRBV24-1	TRBJ2-5	-	CATSAMGQGAGETQYF	TGTGCCACCAGTGCCATGGGACAGGGGGCAGGAGAGACCCAGTACTTC
TRBD2	TRBV2	TRBJ2-2	-	CASSQTGGTGELFF	TGTGCCAGCAGCCAAACCGGGGGGACCGGGGAGCTGTTTTTT
TRBD1	TRBV27	TRBJ1-6	-	CASSSGQYNSPLHF	TGTGCCAGCAGTTCGGGACAGTATAATTCACCCCTCCACTTT
-	TRBV4-2	TRBJ2-1	-	CASSQVSEQFF	TGTGCCAGCAGCCAAGTCAGTGAGCAGTTCTTC
TRBD1	TRBV6-5	TRBJ1-1	-	CASTTGGDEAFF	TGTGCCAGCACCACAGGGGGGGATGAAGCTTTCTTT
TRBD1	TRBV7-7	TRBJ1-4	-	CASSTGQGGNEKLFF	TGTGCCAGCAGCACGGGACAGGGGGGTAATGAAAAACTGTTTTTT
TRBD1	TRBV5-6	TRBJ2-6	-	CASRLTGTGLSGANVLTF	TGTGCCAGCAGGCTTACCGGGACAGGGCTCTCTGGGGCCAACGTCCTGACTTTC
TRBD2	TRBV5-4	TRBJ2-7	-	CASSPGTSETYEQYF	TGTGCCAGCAGCCCGGGCACTAGCGAGACCTACGAGCAGTACTTC
-	TRBV6-1	TRBJ1-2	-	CASSEVPGTGGYTF	TGTGCCAGCAGTGAAGTACCGGGGACTGGTGGCTACACCTTC
-	TRBV25-1	TRBJ2-5	-	CASSSQSRYYQETQYF	TGTGCCAGCAGCAGCCAGTCGAGGTACTATCAAGAGACCCAGTACTTC
TRBD1	TRBV27	TRBJ2-7	once	CASGTGRSSYEQYF	TGTGCCAGTGGGACAGGGAGGAGCTCCTACGAGCAGTACTTC
-	TRBV3-1/TRBV3-2	TRBJ1-5	-	CASSQQGWDQPQHF	TGTGCCAGCAGTCAACAGGGATGGGATCAGCCCCAGCATTTT
-	TRBV19	TRBJ1-1	-	CASTKGDRNTEAFF	TGTGCCAGTACTAAGGGGGATCGGAACACTGAAGCTTTCTTT
TRBD1	TRBV2	TRBJ2-2	-	CASSDPGQGNTGELFF	TGTGCCAGCAGCGATCCGGGACAGGGGAACACCGGGGAGCTGTTTTTT
-	TRBV6-5	TRBJ2-3	-	CASQDRGRSTDTQYF	TGTGCCAGCCAAGATAGAGGTCGCTCCACAGATACGCAGTATTTT
TRBD2	TRBV4-2	TRBJ2-7	-	CASSQEGNAGGSREQYF	TGTGCCAGCAGCCAAGAGGGGAATGCGGGAGGATCGAGAGAGCAGTACTTC
-	TRBV4-1	TRBJ1-5	few	CASSQDFLPRGQPQHF	TGCGCCAGCAGCCAAGATTTCCTACCCCGAGGTCAGCCCCAGCATTTT
-	TRBV5-4	TRBJ2-2	-	CASSPNSGNTGELFF	TGTGCCAGCAGTCCTAATAGCGGAAACACCGGGGAGCTGTTTTTT